The clone carrying this T cell receptor beta chain came up a few times. The sample is drawn from a study of patients and donors after allogeneic stem cell transplantation. The CDR3 is made up of 20 amino acids. The V segment lost 4 bases and the J segment 1 base; nucleotides outside the gene matches: 12. From germline, CDR1 is SGHTA and CDR2 FQGTGA. TCRdb passed the RT-PCR reads through MiXCR, listing each CDR3 protein once. The data hold hundreds of thousands of distinct CDR3 sequences, with around 15% observed a single time. The sequenced material came from blood, either unsorted or a sorted T cell fraction (not recorded which). This rearrangement joins TRBV7-3 to TRBJ2-2; TRBD2 aligns across 13 bases. The TCR comes from a human donor who was either an allogeneic HSCT recipient or a stem cell or donor lymphocyte infusion donor (not recorded which). It is not recorded whose cells these are; they may come from a transplant donor. The DNA for the CDR3 is TGTGCCAGCAGCTCCGTGTCACTAGCGGGAGGGCCCTTGAACACCGGGGAGCTGTTTTTT. It yields the protein CASSSVSLAGGPLNTGELFF.